Shown below are 7 T cell receptor beta chains from a single sample sequenced in a study of cytomegalovirus exposure and HLA in healthy donors. The study ran its PCR with 60 Vbeta and 13 Jbeta primers. The table came from immunoSEQ multiplex PCR; TCRdb's copy has only in-frame clones and leaves some out. This sample has 30,000 to 45,000 clones, with 80% to 90% found just once. Material for sequencing was PBMCs. The receptors come from a woman in her thirties or forties in good health and CMV-seropositive.

This chain uses TRBV7-2 with TRBJ2-7; TRBD2 agrees at 9 bases. Unmatched junction bases numbered 11, after V lost 5 bases and J lost 6 bases. The CDR3 extends over 15 amino acids. Germline CDR1 SGHTA, CDR2 FQGNSA. The CDR3 loop reads CASSLAGGSVGEQYF. CDR3 bases: TGTGCCAGCAGCCTGGCGGGGGGGTCGGTCGGCGAGCAGTACTTC. The complete variable domain, with remaining parts taken from reference TRBV7-2 and TRBJ2-7, reads GAGVSQSPSNKVTEKGKDVELRCDPISGHTALYWYRQSLGQGLEFLIYFQGNSAPDKSGLPSDRFSAERTGGSVSTLTIQRTQQEDSAVYLCASSLAGGSVGEQYFGPGTRLTVT.

The rearrangement uses TRBV18 and TRBJ1-3; TRBD1 agrees at 8 bases. The V gene end was trimmed by 2 bases and the J gene end by 0 bases; junction bases not matched to a gene: 6. The CDR3 runs 17 residues. Germline assignment: CDR1 KGHSH and CDR2 LQKENI. The DNA for the CDR3 is TGTGCCAGCTCACCAATGGAACAGGGGGGCTCTGGAAACACCATATATTTT. This encodes CASSPMEQGGSGNTIYF.

The chain links TRBV5-5 to TRBJ1-4, with D hard to call. Looked up from germline, CDR1 is SGHKS and CDR2 is YYEKEE (reference sequence). This CDR3 comprises 16 residues. The V and J ends lost 7 bases and 4 bases respectively, with 20 bases between them. CDR3 bases: TGTGCCAGCGCCGATGGCAGAACAGTTAATAATGAAAAACTGTTTTTT. It is translated as CASADGRTVNNEKLFF.

This sequence joins TRBV4-1 and TRBJ1-1; weak D call: TRBD1 (6 bases). The CDR3 sequence is 14 residues long. Germline loops: CDR1 MGHRA, CDR2 YSYEKL. V was trimmed by 5 bases and J by 4 bases, leaving 14 bases between them. CDR3 loop: CASSGTLRTTEAFF. In DNA, the CDR3 is TGCGCCAGCAGCGGGACACTACGGACCACTGAAGCTTTCTTT.

The chain couples TRBV7-3 to TRBJ2-3; 12 bases are shared with TRBD2. The CDR3 covers 15 residues. V lost 6 bases, J lost 3 bases, and 4 bases stayed unmatched. Germline CDR1 SGHTA, CDR2 FQGTGA. Here the CDR3 DNA reads TGTGCCAGCAGACGGACTAGCGGGGAGACAGATACGCAGTATTTT. It codes for CASRRTSGETDTQYF.

The V and J genes are TRBV9 and TRBJ2-5; 8 bases are shared with TRBD2. The CDR3 loop spans 15 amino acids. Germline V lookup: CDR1 SGDLS, CDR2 YYNGEE. J was trimmed by 5 bases and V by 0 bases; bases with no gene match: 6. Here the CDR3 reads CASSVGGGMRETQYF. CDR3 nucleotide sequence: TGTGCCAGCAGCGTAGGCGGGGGGATGCGGGAGACCCAGTACTTC.

V and J are TRBV2 and TRBJ2-3; TRBD2 matches 11 bases. CDR3 size: 15 residues. V dropped 6 bases and J dropped 4; count of bases not matched to a gene: 6. CDR1 and CDR2 from the germline V gene are SNHLY and FYNNEI. CDR3 loop: CASRETSGESDTQYF. The DNA of the CDR3 is TGTGCCAGCAGAGAGACTAGCGGGGAGTCAGATACGCAGTATTTT.